This paragraph reports one T cell receptor (beta chain). Its antigen is unknown. The record originates from a study of identical twins. Overall study results and limits: Findings came from cross-sectional statistics, without long-term follow-up of donors. A lower insertion count was a feature of abundant cord blood beta clonotypes, with no such feature in memory repertoires.

MiXCR, run by TCRdb on the 5' RACE reads, gives a single entry per CDR3 protein. The table has some 590,000 distinct CDR3 sequences, roughly 9.5% seen once. Losses at the gene ends were 5 bases for V and 5 bases for J; bases not matched to a gene: 2. The CDR3 runs to 12 residues. Per the germline V gene, CDR1 is DFQATT and CDR2 is SNEGSKA (reference sequence). Another study also made use of these data, one on yellow fever vaccine responses in identical twins.

The chain links TRBV20-1 to TRBJ2-4; 8 bases map to TRBD1. Sequencing was carried out using PBMCs. The TCR sequence derives from a woman in her late teens or twenties in good health. The DNA of the CDR3 is TGCAGTGCTGACAGGGGTCAAAACATTCAGTACTTC. It yields the protein CSADRGQNIQYF.